Sequencing of this T cell receptor (beta chain) was carried out in a study of blood T cells in healthy people across ages. Sample-barcoded 5' priming and a J-beta primer mix drove a second PCR of 7 to 11 cycles. TCRdb analysed the 5' RACE reads with MiXCR anew, one entry per CDR3 protein. The sample has fewer than 1,000,000 distinct CDR3 sequences, approximately 44% seen once. Whole-study findings and limits: Diversity figures derived from one million T cells were judged to underestimate the true value.

Each donor was a healthy Caucasian individual from Russia, aged roughly 6 to 95. Worth noting for this clonotype: Its target is not known.

This TCR came from a man in his sixties in good health. The specimen was blood.

CDR3 region: CASSLGGSGGLTEQFF. The DNA for the CDR3 is TGTGCCAGCAGCTTAGGGGGTAGCGGGGGACTGACTGAGCAGTTCTTC. The chain employs TRBV7-9 and TRBJ2-1, with 9 bases lining up with TRBD2. CDR1 SEHNR and CDR2 FQNEAQ come from the germline V gene (reference sequence). The CDR3 runs to 16 residues. Germline trimming cut 1 base from V and 9 bases from J; bases unmatched to any gene: 10.